This record covers a single TCR beta chain. Its target is unknown. The germline V gene encodes CDR1 SGDLS and CDR2 YYNGEE. Trimming pared 3 bases from V and 7 bases from J, leaving 13 bases between. CDR3 length equals 13 residues. Only in-frame clones appear in the TCRdb table, and some are missing; sequencing was by immunoSEQ multiplex PCR. The sample lists about 120,000 clones; around 93% were seen once. The record originates from a study of graft-versus-host responses after intestinal transplantation. The rearrangement joins TRBV9 to TRBJ1-2; tentative D call: TRBD1 (5 bases). The sequence was collected from a human donor who received an intestinal transplant. The sequencing used unstimulated CD8+ T cells sorted from spleen or lymph node cells, collected before intestinal transplant. This chain's CDR3 is CASSASMTVGYTF. The CDR3 DNA is TGTGCCAGCAGCGCATCGATGACAGTTGGCTACACCTTC.